The T cell receptor (beta chain) described here comes from a study of blood T cells in healthy people across ages. The people who gave samples were healthy Caucasians from Russia, aged roughly 6 to 100. The second PCR ran about 6 to 11 cycles with a sample-barcoded 5' primer and J-beta primers. TCRdb fed the 5' RACE reads into MiXCR, producing one record per CDR3 protein. The data show fewer than 700,000 distinct CDR3 sequences, around 38% seen once. The CDR3 is made up of 15 amino acids. With 3 bases removed from V and 3 bases from J, the gap between germline ends came to 13 bases. From germline, CDR1 is LGHDT and CDR2 YNNKEL (reference sequence).

The sequencing input was blood. The receptor's source is a man of 80 years or more in good health. J is TRBJ2-3 and V is TRBV3-1; the D gene is possibly TRBD1 (6 bases). This chain's CDR3 is CASSQDGQRTDTQYF. Written as DNA, the CDR3 is TGTGCCAGCAGCCAGGATGGACAGAGAACAGATACGCAGTATTTT.